Sequencing of this T cell receptor beta chain was carried out in a study of blood T cell repertoires in COVID-19. About the research overall: Samples came from the United States, Italy and Spain, spanning acute and convalescent COVID-19.

V dropped 5 bases and J dropped 5 bases, with 9 bases sitting between them. This CDR3 comprises 12 residues. The germline CDR1 and CDR2 sequences are MDHEN and SYDVKM. The method was immunoSEQ multiplex PCR; TCRdb's version includes in-frame clones alone and lacks a portion of them. The table shows approximately 74,000 clones, with approximately 89% occurring only once. The material sequenced was peripheral blood. The TCR originated in a woman aged 60-75 years with acute or convalescent COVID-19. This chain joins TRBV28 and TRBJ1-2; D gene uncertain. CDR3 loop: CASSRSGYGYTF. In nucleotides, the CDR3 is TGTGCCAGCAGTCGCAGCGGATATGGCTACACCTTC.